Listed below are T cell receptor beta chains from one sample, sequenced in a study of CD8+CD57+ T cells in acquired aplastic anemia. TCRdb re-analysed the reads in MiXCR, keeping a single row per CDR3 protein. The profile shows 150,000 to 200,000 distinct CDR3 sequences, around 48% of them singletons. The sequenced material came from sorted CD4+, CD8+, or CD8+CD57+ T cells (not recorded which) from PBMCs. The receptor set was obtained from a human donor with aplastic anemia. Each CDR3 is given with its conserved first and last residue. The order of the fields is V gene, clone size, J gene, CDR3 protein. Clone size is shown for a subset of rows, as once, few, many or a class of expanded clone.

V gene: TRBV10-3
clone size: few
J gene: TRBJ2-3
CDR3 protein: CAISDLGGYTDTQYF

V gene: TRBV10-2
clone size: -
J gene: TRBJ2-7
CDR3 protein: CASSESLAGGPKYEQYF

V gene: TRBV11-2
clone size: many
J gene: TRBJ2-7
CDR3 protein: CASSSLAGRYEQYF

V gene: TRBV5-1
clone size: -
J gene: TRBJ2-2
CDR3 protein: CASSLGLAGVGELFF

V gene: TRBV9
clone size: -
J gene: TRBJ2-5
CDR3 protein: CASSVAGIGETQYF

V gene: TRBV6-1
clone size: many
J gene: TRBJ2-1
CDR3 protein: CASSEPGAGRFNEQFF

V gene: TRBV28
clone size: -
J gene: TRBJ1-2
CDR3 protein: CASSLVGPNYGYTF

V gene: TRBV7-8
clone size: -
J gene: TRBJ2-7
CDR3 protein: CASSLGGLTYEQYF

V gene: TRBV27
clone size: few
J gene: TRBJ2-5
CDR3 protein: CASSGTVMNEETQYF

V gene: TRBV7-9
clone size: -
J gene: TRBJ1-2
CDR3 protein: CATTSGGVGGYGYTF

V gene: TRBV7-8
clone size: few
J gene: TRBJ2-5
CDR3 protein: CASSLVPGQTQYF

V gene: TRBV6-1
clone size: -
J gene: TRBJ2-5
CDR3 protein: CASIRTSGGEETQYF

V gene: TRBV10-3
clone size: -
J gene: TRBJ2-7
CDR3 protein: CVTASNAPTGVASYEQYF

V gene: TRBV19
clone size: -
J gene: TRBJ2-3
CDR3 protein: CASSWSSGSTDTQYF

V gene: TRBV6-1
clone size: many
J gene: TRBJ1-1
CDR3 protein: CASSESDRPGAEAFF

V gene: TRBV5-4
clone size: many
J gene: TRBJ2-5
CDR3 protein: CASSLVGLRYQETQYF

V gene: TRBV4-1
clone size: -
J gene: TRBJ1-1
CDR3 protein: CASSQAYRVNTEAFF

V gene: TRBV29-1
clone size: few
J gene: TRBJ1-2
CDR3 protein: CSVLHGTNYGYTF

V gene: TRBV2
clone size: few
J gene: TRBJ2-5
CDR3 protein: CASSLAQYF

V gene: TRBV4-1
clone size: once
J gene: TRBJ1-2
CDR3 protein: CASSQDNRGRGYGYTF

V gene: TRBV6-1
clone size: -
J gene: TRBJ1-4
CDR3 protein: CASTRTASNEKLFF

V gene: TRBV20-1
clone size: few
J gene: TRBJ2-7
CDR3 protein: CSAQGDRSREQYF

V gene: TRBV7-8
clone size: -
J gene: TRBJ2-2
CDR3 protein: CASSLIAGGYTGELFF

V gene: TRBV19
clone size: few
J gene: TRBJ1-5
CDR3 protein: CASASGWGAHQHF

V gene: TRBV7-8
clone size: many
J gene: TRBJ2-3
CDR3 protein: CASRPDPSELAQYF

V gene: TRBV5-4
clone size: many
J gene: TRBJ1-1
CDR3 protein: CASSLAGGRDTEAFF

V gene: TRBV25-1
clone size: many
J gene: TRBJ2-7
CDR3 protein: CASSDSAGEIGEQYF

V gene: TRBV7-8
clone size: many
J gene: TRBJ1-2
CDR3 protein: CASSLIARPLDYGYTF

V gene: TRBV29-1
clone size: -
J gene: TRBJ2-1
CDR3 protein: CSSFRGGGSYNEQFF

V gene: TRBV10-3
clone size: few
J gene: TRBJ1-1
CDR3 protein: CAHQDRETEAFF

V gene: TRBV7-2
clone size: many
J gene: TRBJ2-7
CDR3 protein: CASSLATSGYYEQYF

V gene: TRBV27
clone size: -
J gene: TRBJ1-5
CDR3 protein: CASRTSGQIDQPQHF